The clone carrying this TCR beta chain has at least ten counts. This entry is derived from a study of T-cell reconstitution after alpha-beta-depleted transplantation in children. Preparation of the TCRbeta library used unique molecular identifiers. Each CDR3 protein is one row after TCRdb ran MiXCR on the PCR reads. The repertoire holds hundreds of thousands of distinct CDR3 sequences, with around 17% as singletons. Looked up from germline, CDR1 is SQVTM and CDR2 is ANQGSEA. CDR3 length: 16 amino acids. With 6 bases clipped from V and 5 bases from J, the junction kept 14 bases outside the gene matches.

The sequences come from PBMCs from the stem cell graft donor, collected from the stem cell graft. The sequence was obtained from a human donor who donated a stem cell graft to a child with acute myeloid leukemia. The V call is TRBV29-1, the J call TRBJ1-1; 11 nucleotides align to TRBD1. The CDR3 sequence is CSVANTAGTGGTEAFF. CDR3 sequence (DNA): TGCAGCGTCGCCAATACCGCCGGGACAGGGGGGACTGAAGCTTTCTTT.